This TCR beta chain was captured by sequencing in a study of graft-versus-host responses after intestinal transplantation. About the study: Induction with anti-thymocyte globulin, then tacrolimus and steroids for about 3 years, was given to all recipients. Study outcomes and limitations: GvH clones surfaced in recipient marrow, some emerging earlier in ileum or blood.

Produced via immunoSEQ multiplex PCR; TCRdb's table is partial and in-frame only. The table lists tens of thousands of clones, roughly 92% of them singletons. The trim removed 6 bases at V and 3 bases at J, leaving 1 base unmatched. CDR1 and CDR2 (germline): MDHEN, SYDVKM. This CDR3 has 13 amino acids. About this clone: Its specificity is unknown.

This TCR was sampled from a human donor who received an intestinal transplant. This specimen consisted of unstimulated CD4+ T cells sorted from spleen or lymph node cells, obtained before intestinal transplant. The J gene is TRBJ2-3, the V gene TRBV28; 9 nucleotides align to TRBD1. The CDR3 DNA follows: TGTGCCAGCAGGACAGGGGGTACAGATACGCAGTATTTT. It codes for CASRTGGTDTQYF.